This is a list of T cell receptor beta chains from one sample in a study of T cell responses to AZD1222 COVID-19 vaccine. Method: immunoSEQ multiplex PCR; TCRdb's copy keeps in-frame clones and lacks some. This sample has fewer than 85,000 clones, with approximately 88% found just once. Sequenced material: peripheral blood, taken on day 0 of AZD1222 vaccination. These receptors originate from an adult in good health. The CDR3 runs from the conserved cysteine through the conserved F or W. D genes are given only for firm matches. A clone size is listed for some rows: how often the clone was seen (once, few, many), or a class if it is expanded.

length	D	V	J	size	DNA	CDR3
13	.	TRBV29-1	TRBJ1-2	.	TGCAGCGTTGATTACTTACGGGACTATGGCTACACCTTC	CSVDYLRDYGYTF
14	.	TRBV7-9	TRBJ2-7	.	TGTGCCAGCAGCTTAGACGGGACTCCCAACGAGCAGTACTTC	CASSLDGTPNEQYF
13	.	TRBV9	TRBJ1-1	.	TGTGCCAGCAGCGTACAGGGTAGCACTGAAGCTTTCTTT	CASSVQGSTEAFF
13	.	TRBV4-2	TRBJ1-5	.	TGTGCCAGCAGCCAAGACCGGGGTCAGCCCCAGCATTTT	CASSQDRGQPQHF
16	TRBD2	TRBV18	TRBJ2-1	.	TGTGCCAGCTCACCACGTTTAGCGGGGGGGCGTCCTGAGCAGTTCTTC	CASSPRLAGGRPEQFF
13	.	TRBV11-3	TRBJ1-6	.	TGTGCCAGCAGTCTCCGTCGGGGTTCACCCCTCCACTTT	CASSLRRGSPLHF
17	.	TRBV5-5	TRBJ1-2	.	TGTGCCAGCAGCTTGCAAGGGGGTGGTATCGTTGGCTATGGCTACACCTTC	CASSLQGGGIVGYGYTF
16	TRBD2	TRBV5-1	TRBJ2-3	.	TGCGCCAGCAGCTTGGTCAGCGGGAGTGAAGCAGATACGCAGTATTTT	CASSLVSGSEADTQYF
13	.	TRBV30	TRBJ1-5	.	TGTGCCTGGAGTGAACAGAACAATCAGCCCCAGCATTTT	CAWSEQNNQPQHF
13	TRBD1	TRBV27	TRBJ2-7	.	TGTGCCAGCACCCGGACAGGGCATTACGAGCAGTACTTC	CASTRTGHYEQYF
12	.	TRBV19	TRBJ1-2	.	TGTGCAACAAAATTTGTAGGGTTTGGCTACACCTTC	CATKFVGFGYTF
12	.	TRBV6-5	TRBJ2-5	.	TGTGCCAGCGAAGCGGGCCAAGAGACCCAGTACTTC	CASEAGQETQYF
16	.	TRBV6-1	TRBJ1-1	.	TGTGCCAGCAGTGAATGGTTTGACAGGCTGAACACTGAAGCTTTCTTT	CASSEWFDRLNTEAFF
15	TRBD1	TRBV7-8	TRBJ1-6	once	TGTGCCAGCAGCTTACTCGGGACAGGGGTTTCACCCCTCCACTTT	CASSLLGTGVSPLHF
15	.	TRBV4-1	TRBJ2-2	once	TGCGCCAGCAGCCAAGAATCGGGACCCAACGGGGGGCTGTTTTTT	CASSQESGPNGGLFF
11	TRBD1	TRBV20-1	TRBJ2-7	.	TGCAGTGCCAACACAGGGGGCGAGCAGTACTTC	CSANTGGEQYF
15	.	TRBV19	TRBJ1-3	.	TGTGCCAGTAGATTGGTCGCCGGCTCTGGAAACACCATATATTTT	CASRLVAGSGNTIYF
15	TRBD1	TRBV11-3	TRBJ2-1	.	TGTGCCAGCAGCTTCGGACAGGGACAAAACAATGAGCAGTTCTTC	CASSFGQGQNNEQFF
14	.	TRBV3-1/TRBV3-2	TRBJ1-5	.	TGTGCCAGCATAGAGGCCGCACACAATCAGCCCCAGCATTTT	CASIEAAHNQPQHF
15	.	TRBV7-6	TRBJ2-5	.	TGTGCCAGCAGCTTAGTCAGGGGCCCCCAAGAGGGCCAGTACTTC	CASSLVRGPQEGQYF
12	.	TRBV30	TRBJ1-2	.	TGTGCCTGGAGCGTATTGAGGACTGCGAAAACCTTC	CAWSVLRTAKTF
13	.	TRBV4-3	TRBJ2-3	once	TGCGCCAGCAGCCACAGGGGCACAGATACGCAGTATTTT	CASSHRGTDTQYF
15	.	TRBV3-1/TRBV3-2	TRBJ1-2	.	TGTGCCAGCAGTCAAAGGGGGTTTTGGCACTATGGCTACACCTTC	CASSQRGFWHYGYTF
16	.	TRBV6-2/TRBV6-3	TRBJ2-1	.	TGTGCCAGCAGTAGGGGTAGACTGAGAAACAACAATGAGCAGTTCTTC	CASSRGRLRNNNEQFF
15	.	TRBV28	TRBJ1-2	.	TGTGCCAGCAGCCAGACCCCGATCTCCCTCTTTGGCTACACCTTC	CASSQTPISLFGYTF
14	TRBD2	TRBV7-2	TRBJ2-1	.	TGTGCCAGCAGCTTCGGCGGGGGGGTTGATAAGCAGTTCTTC	CASSFGGGVDKQFF
14	.	TRBV5-1	TRBJ1-2	once	TGCGCCAGCAGCCCCGGACAGACTAACTATGGCTACACCTTC	CASSPGQTNYGYTF
11	.	TRBV5-1	TRBJ1-1	.	TGCGCCAGCAGTGGGGCCACTGAAGCTTTCTTT	CASSGATEAFF
13	.	TRBV7-9	TRBJ2-1	.	TGTGCCAGCAGCTTAGGTACTCCCAATGAGCAGTTCTTC	CASSLGTPNEQFF
15	.	TRBV5-1	TRBJ2-5	.	TGCGCCAGCAGCTTGGCCGATGGAAGGCAAGAGACCCAGTACTTC	CASSLADGRQETQYF
14	.	TRBV6-4	TRBJ1-6	.	TGTGCCAGCAGTCCGACACCGGGAAATTCTCCCCTCCACTTT	CASSPTPGNSPLHF
15	TRBD2	TRBV15	TRBJ2-7	.	TGTGCCACCAGCAGAGATCTAGCGGGTCGTTACGAGCAGTACTTC	CATSRDLAGRYEQYF
14	TRBD1	TRBV19	TRBJ2-5	.	TGTGCCAGTAGTAGGACGACAGGGCAAGAGACCCAGTACTTC	CASSRTTGQETQYF
15	TRBD1	TRBV2	TRBJ1-6	.	TGTGCCAGCAGGGGGGACAGGGCGGGTAATTCACCCCTCCACTTT	CASRGDRAGNSPLHF
13	.	TRBV28	TRBJ2-5	.	TGTGCCAGCAGTTCCGGGACTCGCGGGACCCAGTACTTC	CASSSGTRGTQYF
13	.	TRBV7-3	TRBJ2-7	.	TGTGCCAGCAGCACGATGGGATCCTACGAGCAGTACTTC	CASSTMGSYEQYF
16	TRBD1	TRBV7-9	TRBJ2-7	.	TGTGCCAGCAGCTTAAGGGGGACAGTTGGGACCTACGAGCAGTACTTC	CASSLRGTVGTYEQYF
14	TRBD1	TRBV5-5	TRBJ2-1	.	TGTGCCAGCAGCTTGGGTCAGGGGGCGGATGAGCAGTTCTTC	CASSLGQGADEQFF
15	TRBD2	TRBV6-6	TRBJ2-3	.	TGTGCCAGCAGTTCCCTGCGGGGAGGGGCAGATACGCAGTATTTT	CASSSLRGGADTQYF
11	.	TRBV2	TRBJ2-1	.	TGTGCCAGCAGACTAAACAATGAGCAGTTCTTC	CASRLNNEQFF
14	.	TRBV6-5	TRBJ1-1	.	TGTGCCAGCAGTCCCTCTCAGGGGAACACTGAAGCTTTCTTT	CASSPSQGNTEAFF
16	TRBD1	TRBV2	TRBJ1-1	.	TGTGCCAGCAGTGATGCGAGACAGGGGGCGAACACTGAAGCTTTCTTT	CASSDARQGANTEAFF
13	TRBD1	TRBV27	TRBJ2-7	.	TGTGCCAGCAGTTCTGGACAGGGAGGCGAGCAGTACTTC	CASSSGQGGEQYF